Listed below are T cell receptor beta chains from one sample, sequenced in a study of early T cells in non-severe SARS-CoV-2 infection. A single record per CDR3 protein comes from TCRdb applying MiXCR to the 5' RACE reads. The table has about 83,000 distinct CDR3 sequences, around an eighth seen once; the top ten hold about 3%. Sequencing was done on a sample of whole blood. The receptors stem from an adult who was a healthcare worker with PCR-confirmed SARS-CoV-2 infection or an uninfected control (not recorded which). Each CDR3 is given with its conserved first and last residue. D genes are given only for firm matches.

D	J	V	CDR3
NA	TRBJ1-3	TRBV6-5	CASSPPPSQAGNTIYF
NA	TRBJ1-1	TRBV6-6	CAAGVMNTEAFF
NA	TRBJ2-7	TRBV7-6	CASSRDSTYEQYF
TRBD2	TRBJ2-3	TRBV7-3	CASSLIAGETDTQYF
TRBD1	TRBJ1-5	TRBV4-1	CASSQAALRTGVGNQPQHF
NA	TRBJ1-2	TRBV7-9	CASKGTANYGYTF
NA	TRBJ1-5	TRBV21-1	CASSKASGQDNQPQHF
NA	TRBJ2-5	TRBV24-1	CATSDSRRGGETQYF
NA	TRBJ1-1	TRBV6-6	CASSYGTVDTEAFF
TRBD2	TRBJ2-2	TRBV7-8	CASSPSQRGNTGELFF
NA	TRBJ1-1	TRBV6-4	CASSERGSGTEAFF
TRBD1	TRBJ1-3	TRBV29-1	CSVEGTGGLFEDSGNTIYF
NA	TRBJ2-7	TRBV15	CATSTPLGDISSYEQYF